These T cell receptor beta chains were read from a single sample in a study of T-cell reconstitution after alpha-beta-depleted transplantation in children. TCRdb re-analysed the PCR reads in MiXCR, keeping a single row per CDR3 protein. The repertoire holds 490,000 or so distinct CDR3 sequences, with around 12% as singletons. The source was PBMCs from the stem cell graft donor, collected from the stem cell graft. The receptor source for this set is a human donor who donated a stem cell graft to a child with combined immunodeficiency. Both conserved end residues are part of each CDR3. The D gene is left open where the match is weak. Where a row states a size, it is once, few, many or the class of an expanded clone; other rows omit it.

d_gene: TRBD1; v_gene: TRBV28; abundance: -; j_gene: TRBJ2-5; CDR3aa: CASRGTGTGGRETQYF; CDR3nt: TGTGCCAGCAGGGGGACCGGGACAGGGGGCAGAGAGACCCAGTACTTC
d_gene: -; v_gene: TRBV6-1; abundance: many; j_gene: TRBJ2-7; CDR3aa: CASSELYEQYF; CDR3nt: TGTGCCAGCAGTGAATTGTACGAGCAGTACTTC
d_gene: -; v_gene: TRBV7-2; abundance: -; j_gene: TRBJ2-7; CDR3aa: CASSLDHRGLYEQYF; CDR3nt: TGTGCCAGCAGCTTAGATCATCGGGGGTTGTACGAGCAGTACTTC
d_gene: TRBD1; v_gene: TRBV10-2; abundance: many; j_gene: TRBJ2-6; CDR3aa: CASSGGQGIASGANVLTF; CDR3nt: TGCGCCAGCAGTGGGGGACAGGGGATCGCCTCTGGGGCCAACGTCCTGACTTTC
d_gene: TRBD1; v_gene: TRBV5-1; abundance: many; j_gene: TRBJ2-7; CDR3aa: CASRRGDRGYEQYF; CDR3nt: TGCGCCAGTAGGAGAGGGGACAGGGGCTACGAGCAGTACTTC
d_gene: TRBD1; v_gene: TRBV10-3; abundance: -; j_gene: TRBJ1-5; CDR3aa: CAISEGGQRGQPQHF; CDR3nt: TGTGCCATCAGTGAGGGGGGACAGCGGGGTCAGCCCCAGCATTTT
d_gene: -; v_gene: TRBV3-1; abundance: few; j_gene: TRBJ2-7; CDR3aa: CASSQNGLPGEQYF; CDR3nt: TGTGCCAGCAGCCAAAACGGACTCCCGGGGGAGCAGTACTTC
d_gene: TRBD2; v_gene: TRBV5-5; abundance: -; j_gene: TRBJ2-1; CDR3aa: CASSLGGRWTSGTDEQFF; CDR3nt: TGTGCCAGCAGCTTGGGGGGGCGTTGGACTAGCGGGACAGATGAGCAGTTCTTC
d_gene: TRBD2; v_gene: TRBV11-2; abundance: -; j_gene: TRBJ2-7; CDR3aa: CASSSLGVRAGFLSEQYF; CDR3nt: TGTGCCAGCAGCTCGTTGGGCGTGCGAGCGGGGTTCTTGAGCGAGCAGTACTTC
d_gene: -; v_gene: TRBV19; abundance: -; j_gene: TRBJ2-7; CDR3aa: CARRKAYSSYEQYF; CDR3nt: TGTGCCAGGCGGAAGGCGTATAGCTCCTACGAGCAGTACTTC
d_gene: TRBD1; v_gene: TRBV4-3; abundance: many; j_gene: TRBJ2-5; CDR3aa: CASSQGTGGQETQYF; CDR3nt: TGCGCCAGCAGCCAAGGGACAGGGGGCCAAGAGACCCAGTACTTC
d_gene: -; v_gene: TRBV10-3; abundance: -; j_gene: TRBJ2-7; CDR3aa: CAISGTGAGEQYF; CDR3nt: TGTGCCATCAGTGGAACGGGGGCAGGAGAGCAGTACTTC
d_gene: -; v_gene: TRBV20-1; abundance: few; j_gene: TRBJ2-1; CDR3aa: CSAQRQGAGSYNEQFF; CDR3nt: TGCAGTGCTCAACGACAGGGAGCGGGCTCCTACAATGAGCAGTTCTTC
d_gene: -; v_gene: TRBV5-1; abundance: -; j_gene: TRBJ1-6; CDR3aa: CASSRGGLRALHF; CDR3nt: TGCGCCAGCAGCAGAGGTGGTCTTAGGGCCCTCCACTTT
d_gene: -; v_gene: TRBV7-3; abundance: few; j_gene: TRBJ2-1; CDR3aa: CASSSYGGDEQFF; CDR3nt: TGTGCCAGCAGCTCATACGGTGGGGATGAGCAGTTCTTC
d_gene: TRBD2; v_gene: TRBV12-3/TRBV12-4; abundance: -; j_gene: TRBJ2-3; CDR3aa: CASSLVLAGVHDTQYF; CDR3nt: TGTGCCAGCAGTTTAGTCCTAGCGGGGGTGCATGATACGCAGTATTTT
d_gene: -; v_gene: TRBV20-1; abundance: -; j_gene: TRBJ2-7; CDR3aa: CSARDVGLSYEQYF; CDR3nt: TGCAGTGCTAGAGATGTGGGCCTCTCCTACGAGCAGTACTTC
d_gene: -; v_gene: TRBV5-6; abundance: -; j_gene: TRBJ2-5; CDR3aa: CASSYRSRKTQYF; CDR3nt: TGTGCCAGCAGCTACCGGAGTCGCAAGACCCAGTACTTC
d_gene: -; v_gene: TRBV7-3; abundance: -; j_gene: TRBJ2-2; CDR3aa: CASSPTAVNTGELFF; CDR3nt: TGTGCCAGCAGCCCGACGGCCGTGAACACCGGGGAGCTGTTTTTT
d_gene: -; v_gene: TRBV7-2; abundance: -; j_gene: TRBJ2-3; CDR3aa: CASQGGVRTDTQYF; CDR3nt: TGTGCCTCCCAAGGGGGGGTGCGAACAGATACGCAGTATTTT
d_gene: TRBD2; v_gene: TRBV3-1; abundance: many; j_gene: TRBJ2-7; CDR3aa: CASSRDYGAYEQYF; CDR3nt: TGTGCCAGCAGCCGGGACTACGGGGCCTACGAGCAGTACTTC
d_gene: -; v_gene: TRBV24-1; abundance: few; j_gene: TRBJ2-3; CDR3aa: CATSDRRGSTDTQYF; CDR3nt: TGTGCCACCAGTGATCGCCGGGGGAGCACAGATACGCAGTATTTT